Reported below is one T cell receptor (beta chain). This specimen belongs to a study of shared clonotypes between healthy human individuals. With 8 bases clipped from V and 7 bases from J, the junction kept 7 bases outside the gene matches. This CDR3 is 13 amino acids long. Germline CDR1 SGDLS, CDR2 YYNGEE. Clones were read by immunoSEQ multiplex PCR, and TCRdb kept only the in-frame ones, dropping some. The table shows around 1.1 million clones, with about 84% occurring only once. The genes are TRBV9 and TRBJ2-1; 9 bases are shared with TRBD1. The sequenced sample was memory CD4+ T cells from PBMCs. Subset specified: CD45RA-negative fraction. The sequence derives from a man aged 18 to 30 in good health. Some clones in this sample may be carry-over from other donors' samples. CDR3 DNA: TGTGCCAGTGCGGGACAGGGATTGAATGAGCAGTTCTTC. Amino acids: CASAGQGLNEQFF.